This TCR beta chain emerged from a study of blood T cell repertoires in COVID-19. Sequencing was performed with immunoSEQ multiplex PCR; in TCRdb, only in-frame clones are kept and a portion is missing. The data show approximately 100,000 clones, almost 90% seen once. The sequence came from a human donor in a cohort sampled during active COVID-19. Sequencing used peripheral blood.

The CDR3 spells CASSLGLTLRPPGNTIYF. DNA of the CDR3: TGTGCCAGCAGCTTGGGACTGACCTTACGGCCCCCTGGAAACACCATATATTTT. This chain uses TRBV7-2 with TRBJ1-3; a weak D match, TRBD1 (5 bases). Trimming cost V 3 bases and J 2 bases, with 20 bases left between them. Germline V CDR1 and CDR2: SGHTA, FQGNSA. The CDR3 sequence is 18 residues long.